The TCR beta chain described here comes from a study of CD8+ T cells in alopecia areata. Study-wide context: The study gave treated patients oral tofacitinib at 5 to 10 mg twice daily. The drug, tofacitinib, lasted 6 to 18 months, followed by 6 months off drug.

In alopecia areata patients, both lesional scalp punch biopsies and peripheral blood were collected. General study results and limits: Lesional scalp, notably in alopecia totalis/universalis, had clonality above that of normal scalp.

Notes on this clone: Antigen specificity is unknown.

Germline V gene lookup returns CDR1 SEHNR and CDR2 FQNEAQ (reference sequence). Trimming cost V 5 bases and J 6 bases; bases outside gene matches: 9. The CDR3 totals 14 residues. cDNA prepared by RNA extraction and subsequent reverse transcription served as the template for sequencing. The repertoire was sequenced with immunoSEQ multiplex PCR; TCRdb's copy has only in-frame clones and lacks some. The sample holds tens of thousands of clones, approximately 64% seen once. This specimen consisted of CD8+ T cells sorted from blood, obtained at week 0. This clonotype was sampled from a human donor with alopecia areata. The chain is built from TRBV7-9 and TRBJ1-1; TRBD1 aligns across 7 bases. Here the CDR3 reads CASSPRRGGPEAFF. Here the CDR3 DNA reads TGTGCCAGCAGCCCGAGGAGAGGGGGCCCTGAAGCTTTCTTT. The whole variable domain, filled in from reference TRBV7-9 and TRBJ1-1, reads DTGVSQNPRHKITKRGQNVTFRCDPISEHNRLYWYRQTLGQGPEFLTYFQNEAQLEKSRLLSDRFSAERPKGSFSTLEIQRTEQGDSAMYLCASSPRRGGPEAFFGQGTRLTVV.